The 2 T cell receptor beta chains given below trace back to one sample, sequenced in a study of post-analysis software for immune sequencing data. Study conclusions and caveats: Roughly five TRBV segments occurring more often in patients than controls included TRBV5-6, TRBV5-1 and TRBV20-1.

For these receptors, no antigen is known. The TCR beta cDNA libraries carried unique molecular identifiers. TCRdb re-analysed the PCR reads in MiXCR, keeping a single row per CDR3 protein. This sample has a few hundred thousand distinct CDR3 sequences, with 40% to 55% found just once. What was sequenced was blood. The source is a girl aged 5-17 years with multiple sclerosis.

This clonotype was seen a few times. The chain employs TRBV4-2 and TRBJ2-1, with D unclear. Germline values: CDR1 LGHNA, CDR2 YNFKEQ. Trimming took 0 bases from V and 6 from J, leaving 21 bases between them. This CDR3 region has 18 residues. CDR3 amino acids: CASSQDHPTNPTGNEQFF. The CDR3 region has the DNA TGTGCCAGCAGCCAAGATCATCCTACCAACCCCACCGGCAATGAGCAGTTCTTC.

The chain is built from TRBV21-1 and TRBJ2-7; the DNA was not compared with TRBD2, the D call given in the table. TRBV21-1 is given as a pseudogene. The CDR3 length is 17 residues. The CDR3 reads CASSQLAGGPPSYEQYF. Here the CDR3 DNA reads TGTGCCAGCAGCCAACTAGCGGGAGGGCCTCCTTCCTACGAGCAGTACTTC.